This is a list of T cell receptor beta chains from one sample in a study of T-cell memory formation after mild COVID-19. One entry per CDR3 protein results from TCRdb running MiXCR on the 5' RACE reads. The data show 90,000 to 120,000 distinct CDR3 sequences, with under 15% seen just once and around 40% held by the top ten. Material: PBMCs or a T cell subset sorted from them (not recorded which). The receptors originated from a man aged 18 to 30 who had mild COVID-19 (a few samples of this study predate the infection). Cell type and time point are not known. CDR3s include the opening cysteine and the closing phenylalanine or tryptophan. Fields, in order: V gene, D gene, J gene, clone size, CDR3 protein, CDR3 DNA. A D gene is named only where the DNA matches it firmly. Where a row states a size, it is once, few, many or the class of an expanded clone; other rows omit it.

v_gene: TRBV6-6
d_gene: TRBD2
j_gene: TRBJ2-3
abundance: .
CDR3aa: CASSYGAGTLGNTQYF
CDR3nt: TGTGCCAGCAGTTACGGAGCGGGAACGCTGGGTAATACGCAGTATTTT

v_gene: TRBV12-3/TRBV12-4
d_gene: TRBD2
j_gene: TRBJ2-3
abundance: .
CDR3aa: CASRRGVRGARDTQYF
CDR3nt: TGTGCCAGCAGGAGGGGGGTGCGGGGGGCCAGAGATACGCAGTATTTT

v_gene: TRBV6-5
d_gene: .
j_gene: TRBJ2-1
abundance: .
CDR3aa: CASSYDATLFEEEQFF
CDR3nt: TGTGCCAGCAGTTACGACGCGACTCTCTTTGAGGAGGAGCAGTTCTTC

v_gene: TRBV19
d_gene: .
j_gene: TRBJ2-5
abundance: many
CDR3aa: CASSNSRREPQETQYF
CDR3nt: TGTGCCAGTAGTAACAGCCGCAGGGAACCCCAAGAGACCCAGTACTTC

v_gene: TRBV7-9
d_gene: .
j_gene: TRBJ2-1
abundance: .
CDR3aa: CASSPSLGGRYNEQFF
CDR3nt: TGTGCCAGCAGCCCCAGTCTTGGCGGGCGCTACAATGAGCAGTTCTTC

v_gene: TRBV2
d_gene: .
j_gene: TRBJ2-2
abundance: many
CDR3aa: CASSERRAWDTGELFF
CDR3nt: TGTGCCAGCAGTGAACGTCGGGCCTGGGACACCGGGGAGCTGTTTTTT

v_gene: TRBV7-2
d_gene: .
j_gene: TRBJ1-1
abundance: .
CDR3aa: CASSRDRNTEAFF
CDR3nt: TGTGCCAGCAGCCGGGATCGGAACACTGAAGCTTTCTTT

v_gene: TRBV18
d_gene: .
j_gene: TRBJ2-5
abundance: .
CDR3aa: CASSPNRAQETQYF
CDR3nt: TGTGCCAGCTCACCAAACAGGGCTCAAGAGACCCAGTACTTC

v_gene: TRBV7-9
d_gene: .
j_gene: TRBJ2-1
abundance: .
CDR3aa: CASSLPKGTHGNEQFF
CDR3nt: TGTGCCAGCAGCTTACCTAAGGGGACGCATGGCAATGAGCAGTTCTTC

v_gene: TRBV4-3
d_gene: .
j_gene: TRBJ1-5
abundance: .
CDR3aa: CASSQKPGNQPQHF
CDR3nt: TGCGCCAGCAGCCAGAAGCCAGGCAATCAGCCCCAGCATTTT

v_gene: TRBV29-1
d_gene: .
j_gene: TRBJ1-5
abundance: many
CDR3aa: CSVEFDSNQPQHF
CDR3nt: TGCAGCGTTGAATTCGATAGCAATCAGCCCCAGCATTTT

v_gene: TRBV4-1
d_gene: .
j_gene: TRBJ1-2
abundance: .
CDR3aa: CASSQAGVNYGYTF
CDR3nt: TGCGCCAGCAGCCAGGCAGGGGTTAACTATGGCTACACCTTC

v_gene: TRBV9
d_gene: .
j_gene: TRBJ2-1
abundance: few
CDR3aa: CASSLSWGNEQFF
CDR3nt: TGTGCCAGCAGCCTCAGTTGGGGGAATGAGCAGTTCTTC

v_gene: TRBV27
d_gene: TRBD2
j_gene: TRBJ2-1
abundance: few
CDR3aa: CASRLGPLAGNSYNEQFF
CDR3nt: TGTGCCAGCAGACTGGGTCCTCTAGCGGGGAACTCCTACAATGAGCAGTTCTTC

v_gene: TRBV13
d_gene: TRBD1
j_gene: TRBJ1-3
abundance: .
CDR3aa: CASSLRQGGNTIYF
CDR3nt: TGTGCCAGCAGCTTACGACAGGGCGGAAACACCATATATTTT

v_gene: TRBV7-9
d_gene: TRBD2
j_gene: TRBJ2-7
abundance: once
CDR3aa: CASSPSGGLTAYEQYF
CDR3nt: TGTGCCAGCAGCCCTAGCGGGGGGCTCACAGCCTACGAGCAGTACTTC

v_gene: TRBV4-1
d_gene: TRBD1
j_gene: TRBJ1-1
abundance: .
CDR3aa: CASSQLRDRGSEAFF
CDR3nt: TGCGCCAGCAGCCAGCTCCGGGACAGGGGGTCTGAAGCTTTCTTT

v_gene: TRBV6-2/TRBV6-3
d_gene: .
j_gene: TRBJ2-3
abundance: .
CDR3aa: CASSSRTVRVTDTQYF
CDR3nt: TGTGCCAGCAGTTCTCGGACAGTTAGAGTCACAGATACGCAGTATTTT

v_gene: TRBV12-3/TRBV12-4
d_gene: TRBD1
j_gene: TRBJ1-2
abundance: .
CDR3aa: CASRTGGDYGYTF
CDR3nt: TGTGCCAGCAGGACAGGGGGCGACTATGGCTACACCTTC

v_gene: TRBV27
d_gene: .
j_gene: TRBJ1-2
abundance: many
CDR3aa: CASRPLKGQGALANYGYTF
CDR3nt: TGTGCCAGCAGACCCTTAAAGGGGCAGGGTGCCCTAGCTAACTATGGCTACACCTTC

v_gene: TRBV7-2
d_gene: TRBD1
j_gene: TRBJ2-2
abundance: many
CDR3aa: CASSLPLSPLAGGPPDTGELFF
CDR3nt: TGTGCCAGCAGCCTCCCACTCAGCCCCCTGGCAGGGGGACCCCCGGACACCGGGGAGCTGTTTTTT

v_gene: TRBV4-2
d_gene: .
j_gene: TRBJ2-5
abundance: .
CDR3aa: CASSGRDQETQYF
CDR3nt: TGTGCCAGCAGCGGCAGGGACCAAGAGACCCAGTACTTC

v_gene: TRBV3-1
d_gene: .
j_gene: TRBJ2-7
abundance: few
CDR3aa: CASSQDSGYFYEQYF
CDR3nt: TGTGCCAGCAGCCAAGATTCGGGATACTTCTACGAGCAGTACTTC

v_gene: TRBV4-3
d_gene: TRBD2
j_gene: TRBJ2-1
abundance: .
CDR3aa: CASSQKKRGGHNEQFF
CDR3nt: TGCGCCAGCAGCCAGAAAAAGCGGGGGGGCCACAATGAGCAGTTCTTC

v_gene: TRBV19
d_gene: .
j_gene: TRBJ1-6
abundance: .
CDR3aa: CASRQGNSNSPLHF
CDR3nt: TGTGCCAGTAGGCAGGGGAACAGTAATTCACCCCTCCACTTT

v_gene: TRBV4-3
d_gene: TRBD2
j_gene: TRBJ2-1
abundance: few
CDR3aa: CASSQDLAGGGNEQFF
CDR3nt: TGCGCCAGCAGCCAAGACCTAGCGGGGGGTGGCAATGAGCAGTTCTTC

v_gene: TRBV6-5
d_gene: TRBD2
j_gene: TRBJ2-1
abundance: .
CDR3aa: CASSSGGENGPYNEQFF
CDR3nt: TGTGCCAGCAGCAGCGGGGGGGAAAACGGCCCCTACAATGAGCAGTTCTTC

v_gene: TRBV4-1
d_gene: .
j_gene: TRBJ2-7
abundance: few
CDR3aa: CASSQDLWAYEQYF
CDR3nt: TGCGCCAGCAGCCAAGATTTGTGGGCCTACGAGCAGTACTTC

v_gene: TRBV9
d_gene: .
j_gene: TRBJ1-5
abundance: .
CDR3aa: CASQTGVGNQPQHF
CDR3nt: TGTGCCAGCCAGACAGGTGTGGGCAATCAGCCCCAGCATTTT

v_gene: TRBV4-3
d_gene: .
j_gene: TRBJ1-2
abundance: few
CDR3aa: CASSQDIPGWNGYTF
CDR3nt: TGCGCCAGCAGCCAAGACATTCCGGGATGGAACGGCTACACCTTC

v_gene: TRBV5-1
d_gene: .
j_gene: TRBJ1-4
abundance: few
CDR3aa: CASSGGEKLFF
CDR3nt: TGCGCCAGCAGCGGGGGTGAAAAACTGTTTTTT

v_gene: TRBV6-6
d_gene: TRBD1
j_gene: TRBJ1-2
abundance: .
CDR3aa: CASITDRAPYGYTF
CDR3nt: TGTGCCAGCATAACAGACAGGGCCCCCTATGGCTACACCTTC

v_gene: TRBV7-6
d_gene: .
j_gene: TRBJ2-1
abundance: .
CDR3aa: CASSLGPTSGSYNEQFF
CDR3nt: TGTGCCAGCAGCTTAGGCCCAACGAGCGGTTCCTACAATGAGCAGTTCTTC

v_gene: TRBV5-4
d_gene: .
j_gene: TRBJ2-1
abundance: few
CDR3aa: CASSYGGHEQFF
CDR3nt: TGTGCCAGCAGCTACGGGGGGCATGAGCAGTTCTTC

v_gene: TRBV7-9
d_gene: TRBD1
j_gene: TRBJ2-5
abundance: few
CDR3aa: CASSHTTGSETQYF
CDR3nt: TGTGCCAGCAGCCATACGACAGGGTCCGAGACCCAGTACTTC

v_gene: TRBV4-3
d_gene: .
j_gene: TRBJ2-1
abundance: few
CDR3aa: CASSQRPGGGDEQFF
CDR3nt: TGCGCCAGCAGCCAACGGCCAGGGGGGGGCGATGAGCAGTTCTTC

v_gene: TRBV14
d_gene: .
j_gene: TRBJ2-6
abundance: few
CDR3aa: CASSQGVPGANVLTF
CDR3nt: TGTGCCAGCAGCCAAGGGGTACCTGGGGCCAACGTCCTGACTTTC

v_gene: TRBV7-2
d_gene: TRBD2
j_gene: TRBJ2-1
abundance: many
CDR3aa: CASSSLSSGLYNEQFF
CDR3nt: TGTGCCAGCAGCTCTCTCTCTAGCGGGCTATACAATGAGCAGTTCTTC

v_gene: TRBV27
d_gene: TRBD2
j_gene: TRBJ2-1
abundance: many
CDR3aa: CASSFGGGSNEQFF
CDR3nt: TGTGCCAGCAGTTTTGGGGGGGGGAGTAATGAGCAGTTCTTC

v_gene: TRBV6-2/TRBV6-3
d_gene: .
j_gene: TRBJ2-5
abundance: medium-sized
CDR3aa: CASSAGTSDQETQYF
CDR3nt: TGTGCCAGCAGTGCCGGCACCAGTGATCAAGAGACCCAGTACTTC

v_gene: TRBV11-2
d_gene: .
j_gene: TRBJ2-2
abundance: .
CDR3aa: CASSPSPGISDVTGELFF
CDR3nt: TGTGCCAGCAGCCCTAGCCCCGGGATTTCGGATGTCACCGGGGAGCTGTTTTTT

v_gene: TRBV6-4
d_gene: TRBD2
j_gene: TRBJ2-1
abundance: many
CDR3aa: CASSETSGGAHEQFF
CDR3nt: TGTGCCAGCAGTGAAACTAGCGGGGGGGCACATGAGCAGTTCTTC

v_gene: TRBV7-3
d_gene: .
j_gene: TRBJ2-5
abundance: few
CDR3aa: CASSSPTPGHQETQYF
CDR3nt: TGTGCCAGCAGCTCCCCTACGCCGGGCCACCAAGAGACCCAGTACTTC

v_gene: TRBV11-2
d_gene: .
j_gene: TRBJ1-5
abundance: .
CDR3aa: CASSLWGTRGEPQHF
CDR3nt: TGTGCCAGCAGCTTATGGGGGACACGTGGAGAGCCCCAGCATTTT

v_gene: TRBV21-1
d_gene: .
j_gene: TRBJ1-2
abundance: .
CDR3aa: CARRDRPDLEGGYTF
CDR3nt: TGTGCCAGGCGGGACAGGCCTGACCTGGAGGGGGGCTACACCTTC

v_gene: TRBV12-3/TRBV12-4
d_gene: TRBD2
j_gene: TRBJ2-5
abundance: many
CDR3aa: CASSLRVAGGETQYF
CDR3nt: TGTGCCAGCAGTTTAAGGGTAGCGGGGGGCGAGACCCAGTACTTC

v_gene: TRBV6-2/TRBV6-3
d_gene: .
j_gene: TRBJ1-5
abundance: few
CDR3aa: CASTTGYGQPQHF
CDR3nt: TGTGCCAGCACTACAGGGTACGGCCAGCCCCAGCATTTT

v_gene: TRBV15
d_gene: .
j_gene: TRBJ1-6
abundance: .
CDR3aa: CATSSLGNGNSPLHF
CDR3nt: TGTGCCACCAGCAGTCTAGGGAATGGTAATTCACCCCTCCACTTT

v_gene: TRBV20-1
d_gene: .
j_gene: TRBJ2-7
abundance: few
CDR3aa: CSAIHTLRAGYEQYF
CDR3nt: TGCAGTGCTATCCACACGCTAAGGGCGGGCTACGAGCAGTACTTC

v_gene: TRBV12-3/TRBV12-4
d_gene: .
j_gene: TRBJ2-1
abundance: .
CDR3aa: CASSFFYNEQFF
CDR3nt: TGTGCCAGCAGTTTCTTTTACAATGAGCAGTTCTTC

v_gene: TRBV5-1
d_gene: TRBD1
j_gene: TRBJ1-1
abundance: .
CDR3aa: CASSQGQGNSEAFF
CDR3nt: TGCGCCAGCAGCCAGGGACAGGGAAACTCTGAAGCTTTCTTT

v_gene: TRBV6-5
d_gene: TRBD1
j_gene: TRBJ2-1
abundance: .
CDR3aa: CASSWGQGPYNEQFF
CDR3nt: TGTGCCAGCAGTTGGGGACAGGGGCCCTACAATGAGCAGTTCTTC

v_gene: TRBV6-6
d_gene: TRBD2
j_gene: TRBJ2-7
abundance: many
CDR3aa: CASSYGSGGGEQYF
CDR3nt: TGTGCCAGCAGTTATGGTAGCGGGGGTGGGGAGCAGTACTTC

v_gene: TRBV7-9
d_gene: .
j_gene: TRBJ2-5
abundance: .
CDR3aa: CASTLFETQYF
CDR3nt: TGTGCCAGCACGCTATTTGAGACCCAGTACTTC

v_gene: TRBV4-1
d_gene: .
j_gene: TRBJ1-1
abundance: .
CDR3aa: CASSPRSGSTEAFF
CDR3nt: TGCGCCAGCAGCCCCCGATCAGGGAGCACTGAAGCTTTCTTT

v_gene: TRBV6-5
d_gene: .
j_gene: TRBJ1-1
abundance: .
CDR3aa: CASSYSSRPEAFF
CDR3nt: TGTGCCAGCAGTTACAGTTCGCGCCCTGAAGCTTTCTTT

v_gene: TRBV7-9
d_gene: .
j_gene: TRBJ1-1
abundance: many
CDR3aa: CASSLYGNTEAFF
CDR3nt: TGTGCCAGCAGCTTATACGGGAACACTGAAGCTTTCTTT